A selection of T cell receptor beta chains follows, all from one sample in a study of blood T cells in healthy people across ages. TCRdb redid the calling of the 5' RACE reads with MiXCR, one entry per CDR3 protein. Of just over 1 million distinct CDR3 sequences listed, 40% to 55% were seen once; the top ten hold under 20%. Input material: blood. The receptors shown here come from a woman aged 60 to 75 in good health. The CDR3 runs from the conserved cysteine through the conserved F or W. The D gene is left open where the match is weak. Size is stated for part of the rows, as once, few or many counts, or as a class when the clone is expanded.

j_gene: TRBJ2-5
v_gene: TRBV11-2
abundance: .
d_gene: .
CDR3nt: TGTGCCAGCAGCTTAGTGGCCGCGGGGATAGACAATGAGCAGTACTTC
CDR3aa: CASSLVAAGIDNEQYF

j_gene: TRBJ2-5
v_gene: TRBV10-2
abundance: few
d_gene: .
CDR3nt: TGCGCCAGCAGTGAGTCGAGGGGCAATCGGGAGACCCAGTACTTC
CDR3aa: CASSESRGNRETQYF

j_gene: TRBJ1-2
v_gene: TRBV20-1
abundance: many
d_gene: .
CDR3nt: TGCAGTGCTAGCAGGGGCGCCTATGGCTACACCTTC
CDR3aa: CSASRGAYGYTF

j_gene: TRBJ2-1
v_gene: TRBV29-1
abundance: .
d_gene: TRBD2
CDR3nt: TGCAGCGCCCTCGGGACTAGCGGGTCCAATGAGCAGTTCTTC
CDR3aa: CSALGTSGSNEQFF

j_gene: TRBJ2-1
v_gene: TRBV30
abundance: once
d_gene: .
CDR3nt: TGTGCCTGGAGTGCCACTAGCCGCCTATACAATGAGCAGTTCTTC
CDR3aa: CAWSATSRLYNEQFF

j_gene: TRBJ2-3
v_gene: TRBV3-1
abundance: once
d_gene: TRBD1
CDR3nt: TGTGCCAGCAGCCAGGCCGGGACAGGGACGGGGCACACAGATACGCAGTATTTT
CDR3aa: CASSQAGTGTGHTDTQYF

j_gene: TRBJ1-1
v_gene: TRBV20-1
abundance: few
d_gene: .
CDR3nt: TGCAGTGCTAGAGAGTTTCGGGCAGGGAGGAACACTGAAGCTTTCTTT
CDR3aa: CSAREFRAGRNTEAFF

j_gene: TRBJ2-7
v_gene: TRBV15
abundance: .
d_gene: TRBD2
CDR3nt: TGTGCCACCAGCAGAGATGGGACTAGATTTACCTACGAGCAGTACTTC
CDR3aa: CATSRDGTRFTYEQYF

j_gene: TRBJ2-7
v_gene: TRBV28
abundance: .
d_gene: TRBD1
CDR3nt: TGTGCCAGCAGTTTACCCAGACAGGGGAGGTCCTACGAGCAGTACTTC
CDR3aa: CASSLPRQGRSYEQYF

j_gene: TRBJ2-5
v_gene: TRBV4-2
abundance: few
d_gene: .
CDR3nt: TGTGCCAGCAGCCAAGGTGCGGGGGAGACCCAGTACTTC
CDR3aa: CASSQGAGETQYF

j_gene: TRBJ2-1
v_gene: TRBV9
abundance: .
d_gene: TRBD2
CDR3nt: TGTGCCAGCAGCTCCTCGGGACTAGCGGGAGAAAGCTCCTACAATGAGCAGTTCTTC
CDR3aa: CASSSSGLAGESSYNEQFF

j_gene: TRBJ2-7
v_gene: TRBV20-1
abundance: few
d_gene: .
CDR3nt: TGCAGTGCTAGAGCCCCGGGACATAACTACGAGCAGTACTTC
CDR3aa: CSARAPGHNYEQYF

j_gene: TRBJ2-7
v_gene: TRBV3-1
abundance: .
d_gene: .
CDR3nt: TGTGCCAGCAGCCAAGCGGGGGATACCAATGAGCAGTACTTC
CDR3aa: CASSQAGDTNEQYF

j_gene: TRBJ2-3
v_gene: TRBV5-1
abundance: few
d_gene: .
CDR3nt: TGCGCCAGCAGCTTGGGACTGCGCGGAGCTAGCACAGATACGCAGTATTTT
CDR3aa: CASSLGLRGASTDTQYF

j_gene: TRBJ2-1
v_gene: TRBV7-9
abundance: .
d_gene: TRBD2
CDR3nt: TGTGCCAGCAGCTCACTAGCGGTTCAGCAGGAGACCCAGTTCTTC
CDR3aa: CASSSLAVQQETQFF

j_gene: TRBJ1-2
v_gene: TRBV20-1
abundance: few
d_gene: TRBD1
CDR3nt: TGCAGTGCTAGACCAAGGGACAGGGGCTCCTATGGTTACACCTTC
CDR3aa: CSARPRDRGSYGYTF

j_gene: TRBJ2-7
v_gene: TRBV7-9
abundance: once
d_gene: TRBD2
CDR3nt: TGTGCCAGCAGCATCGGACTTTCGCCTAGCGGGGAGCAGTACTTC
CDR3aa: CASSIGLSPSGEQYF

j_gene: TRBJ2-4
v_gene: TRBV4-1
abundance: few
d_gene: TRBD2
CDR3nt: TGCGCCAGCAGCCCAAAAGCGGGCCTAGCGGGATATGAGCAGTACTTC
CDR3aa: CASSPKAGLAGYEQYF

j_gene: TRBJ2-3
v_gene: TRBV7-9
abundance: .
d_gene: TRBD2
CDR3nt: TGTGCCAGCAACGCCCGGGAGGAACTTAGCACAGATACGCAGTATTTT
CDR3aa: CASNAREELSTDTQYF

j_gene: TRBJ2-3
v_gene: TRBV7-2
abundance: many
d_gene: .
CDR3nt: TGTGCCAGCTCGGAATGGGGCAACACAGATACGCAGTATTTT
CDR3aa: CASSEWGNTDTQYF

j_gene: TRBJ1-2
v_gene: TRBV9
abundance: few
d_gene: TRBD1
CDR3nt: TGTGCCAGCAGCGTAGGGACAGGGGGCACCTATGGCTACACCTTC
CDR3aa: CASSVGTGGTYGYTF

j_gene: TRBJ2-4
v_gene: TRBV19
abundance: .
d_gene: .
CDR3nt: TGTGCCAGTAGTTCTAGACCGGGAGACATTCAGTACTTC
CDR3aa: CASSSRPGDIQYF

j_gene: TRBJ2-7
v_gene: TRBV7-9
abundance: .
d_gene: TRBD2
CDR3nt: TGTGCCAGCAGCTCTGGACTAGCGGAGCTCAACGAGCAGTACTTC
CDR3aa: CASSSGLAELNEQYF

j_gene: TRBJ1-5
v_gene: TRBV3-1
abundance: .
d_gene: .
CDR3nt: TGTGCCAGCAGCTGGACGAATCAGCCCCAGCATTTT
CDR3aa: CASSWTNQPQHF

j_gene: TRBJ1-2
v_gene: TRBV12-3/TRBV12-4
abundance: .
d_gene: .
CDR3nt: TGTGCCAGCAGTTGGACATTGGGGGCTGGCTACACCTTC
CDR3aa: CASSWTLGAGYTF

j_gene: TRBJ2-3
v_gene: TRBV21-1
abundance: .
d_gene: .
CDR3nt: TGTGCCAGCAGCCCCACAGGGCGGGGTCCAGCAGATACGCAGTATTTT
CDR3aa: CASSPTGRGPADTQYF

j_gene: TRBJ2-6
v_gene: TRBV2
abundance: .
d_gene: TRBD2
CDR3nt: TGTGCCAGCAAGAAGCGGGAGAGGGACTCTGGGGCCAACGTCCTGACTTTC
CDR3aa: CASKKRERDSGANVLTF

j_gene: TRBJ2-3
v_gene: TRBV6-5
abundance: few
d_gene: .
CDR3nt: TGTGCCAGCAGTTACTCGTTCCGCACAGATACGCAGTATTTT
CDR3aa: CASSYSFRTDTQYF

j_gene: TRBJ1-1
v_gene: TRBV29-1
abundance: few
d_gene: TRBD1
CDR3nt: TGCAGCGGCTATCCGGGACAGATGAACACTGAAGCTTTCTTT
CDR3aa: CSGYPGQMNTEAFF

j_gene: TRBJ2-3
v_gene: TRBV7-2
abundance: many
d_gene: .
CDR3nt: TGTGCCAGCAGCCTAGATTTCTTCACAGATACGCAGTATTTT
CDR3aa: CASSLDFFTDTQYF

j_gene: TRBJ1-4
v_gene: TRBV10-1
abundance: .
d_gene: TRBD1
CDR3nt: TGCGCCAGGAGGGACAGGCCCAATGAAAAACTGTTTTTT
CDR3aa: CARRDRPNEKLFF

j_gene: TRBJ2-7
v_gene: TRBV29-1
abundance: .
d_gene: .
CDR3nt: TGCAGCGTTGGTAGGCAGCTAAACTACGAGCAGTACTTC
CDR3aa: CSVGRQLNYEQYF

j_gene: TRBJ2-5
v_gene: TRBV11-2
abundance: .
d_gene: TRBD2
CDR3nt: TGTGCCAGCAGCTTAGCTAGCGGGGTTCGATCGAAGGAGACCCAGTACTTC
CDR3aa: CASSLASGVRSKETQYF

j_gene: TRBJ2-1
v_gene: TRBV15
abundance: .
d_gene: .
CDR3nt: TGTGCCACCAGCAGAGACTGGAGCTACAATGAGCAGTTCTTC
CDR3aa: CATSRDWSYNEQFF

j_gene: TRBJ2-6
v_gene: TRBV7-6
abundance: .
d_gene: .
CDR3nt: TGTGCCAGCAGCTTAGCAGGCCACTCTGGGGCCAACGTCCTGACTTTC
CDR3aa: CASSLAGHSGANVLTF

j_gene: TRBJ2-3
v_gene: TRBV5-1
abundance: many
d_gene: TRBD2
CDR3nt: TGCGCCAGCAGCCTAGGACTAGCGGGGTCTGATACGCAGTATTTT
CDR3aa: CASSLGLAGSDTQYF

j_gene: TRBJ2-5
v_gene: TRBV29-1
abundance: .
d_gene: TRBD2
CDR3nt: TGCAGCGTTGATGTGACTAGCGGGAGGGCCTGGGAGACCCAGTACTTC
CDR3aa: CSVDVTSGRAWETQYF

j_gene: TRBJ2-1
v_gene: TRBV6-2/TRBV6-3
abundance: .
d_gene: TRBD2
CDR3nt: TGTGCCAGCAGTTACATGGGAGGGTCGGAGGAGCAGTTCTTC
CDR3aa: CASSYMGGSEEQFF

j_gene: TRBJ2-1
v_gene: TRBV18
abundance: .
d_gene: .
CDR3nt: TGTACCAGCTCGACGCTAGGTGATGAGCAGTTCTTC
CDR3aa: CTSSTLGDEQFF

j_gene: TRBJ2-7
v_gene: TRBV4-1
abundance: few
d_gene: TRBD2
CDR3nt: TGCGCCAGCAGCCAAGAGGCTAGCGGGATCTCCTACGAGCAGTACTTC
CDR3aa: CASSQEASGISYEQYF

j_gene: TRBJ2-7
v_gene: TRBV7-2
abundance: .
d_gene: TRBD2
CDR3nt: TGTGCCAGCAGCTTAGCGGGAGGGCCCCGCGAGCAGTACTTC
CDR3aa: CASSLAGGPREQYF

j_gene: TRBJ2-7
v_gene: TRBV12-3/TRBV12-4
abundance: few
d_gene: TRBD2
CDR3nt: TGTGCCAGCAGTTTAGGTATTGGGACTAGCGGGAGGGTCTCGGCCGAGCAGTACTTC
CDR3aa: CASSLGIGTSGRVSAEQYF

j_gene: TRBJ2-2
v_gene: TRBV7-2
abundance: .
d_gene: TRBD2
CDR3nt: TGTGCCAGCAGCCGACCCCCGGGACTAGGGTCCGGGGAGCTGTTTTTT
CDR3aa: CASSRPPGLGSGELFF

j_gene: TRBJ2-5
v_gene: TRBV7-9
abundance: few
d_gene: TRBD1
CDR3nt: TGTGCCAGCAGCTTAGGACAGGGAAGGAGCGAGACCCAGTACTTC
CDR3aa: CASSLGQGRSETQYF

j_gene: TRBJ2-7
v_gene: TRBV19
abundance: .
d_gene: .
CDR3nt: TGTGCCAGTAGTTCATACGACAGCGCCCACTACGAGCAGTACTTC
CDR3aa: CASSSYDSAHYEQYF

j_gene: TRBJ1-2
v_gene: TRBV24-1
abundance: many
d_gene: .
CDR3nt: TGTGCCACCAGTGGATCGGCGGACAACTATGGCTACACCTTC
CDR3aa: CATSGSADNYGYTF

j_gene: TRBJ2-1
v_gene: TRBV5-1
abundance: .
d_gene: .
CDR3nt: TGCGCCAGCAGCGTATCCAACCCCTCCTACAATGAGCAGTTCTTC
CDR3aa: CASSVSNPSYNEQFF

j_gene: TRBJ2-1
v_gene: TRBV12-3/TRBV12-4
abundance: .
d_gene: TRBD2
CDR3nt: TGTGCCAGCAGTTCGGTAGCGGGAGGGTTTAATGAGCAGTTCTTC
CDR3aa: CASSSVAGGFNEQFF

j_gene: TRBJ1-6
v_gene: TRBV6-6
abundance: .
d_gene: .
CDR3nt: TGTGCCAGCAGTTACTCTGGTGGCAACCTTAATTCACCCCTCCACTTT
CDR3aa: CASSYSGGNLNSPLHF

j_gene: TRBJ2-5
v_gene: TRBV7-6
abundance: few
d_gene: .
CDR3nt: TGTGCCAGCAGCTTAGACGGACCATGGGAGACCCAGTACTTC
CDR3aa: CASSLDGPWETQYF

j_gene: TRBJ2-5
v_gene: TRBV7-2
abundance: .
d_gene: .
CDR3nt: TGTGCCAGCAGCGCAGGACACGGAGAGACCCAGTACTTC
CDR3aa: CASSAGHGETQYF

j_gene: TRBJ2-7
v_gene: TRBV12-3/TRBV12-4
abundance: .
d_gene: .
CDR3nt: TGTGCCAGCAGTTTGGGCTGGGTCAGCTCCTACGAGCAGTACTTC
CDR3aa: CASSLGWVSSYEQYF

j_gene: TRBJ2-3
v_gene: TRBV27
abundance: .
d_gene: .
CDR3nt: TGTGCCAGCTATCCGGCCGGGGGCTTAATCACAGATACGCAGTATTTT
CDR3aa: CASYPAGGLITDTQYF